The 6 T cell receptor beta chains below all came from one sample that was sequenced in a study of OX40 agonist ivuxolimab in advanced cancers. Produced via immunoSEQ multiplex PCR; TCRdb's table is partial and in-frame only. Of some 21,000 clones in the sample, under 70% were seen once. The specimen was CD4+ or CD8+ T cells sorted from blood, collected in a trial of the OX40 agonist ivuxolimab. The receptors stem from an adult with an advanced solid tumor such as melanoma, head and neck, liver or kidney cancer.

This clone was found a few times. The V call is TRBV6-5, the J call TRBJ2-1, with 8 bases lining up with TRBD2. The V and J ends lost 3 bases and 8 bases, in that order; junction bases with no gene match: 9. Per germline, CDR1 MNHEY and CDR2 SVGAGI. CDR3 length: 15 residues. The CDR3 DNA reads as TGTGCCAGCAGTTATTCGGTGGTAGCGGGATATGAGCAGTTCTTC. This translates into CASSYSVVAGYEQFF.

This clone qualifies as medium-sized. V and J are TRBV11-2 and TRBJ2-7, with D tentatively TRBD1 (5 bases). V was pared by 1 base and J by 3 bases, with 7 bases between. There are 13 residues in the CDR3. Germline V gene lookup returns CDR1 SGHAT and CDR2 FQNNGV. The CDR3 DNA is TGTGCCAGCAGCTTAGGGGGCGACTACGAGCAGTACTTC. Translation: CASSLGGDYEQYF.

This chain joins TRBV4-3 and TRBJ1-4; 7 nucleotides align to TRBD1. This CDR3 comprises 16 residues. With V trimmed by 4 bases and J by 8 bases, 13 bases remained unmatched. The V gene's germline CDR1 is LGHNA and CDR2 YSLEER. This CDR3 is CASSRVERTTGEKLFF. The CDR3 coding sequence is TGCGCCAGCAGCCGAGTAGAAAGAACGACAGGGGAAAAACTGTTTTTT.

The V and J genes are TRBV7-1 and TRBJ1-3; TRBD1 might be the D (6 bases). TRBV7-1 is sorted into the ORF group, with uncertain function. The CDR3 runs to 18 residues. V was shortened by 4 bases and J by 1 base, with 20 bases between the two germline ends. The CDR3 here is CASSFTMGALPSGNTIYF. CDR3 bases: TGTGCCAGCAGCTTCACGATGGGGGCCCTCCCGTCTGGAAACACCATATATTTT.

This clone has a single count. An end of the junction does not agree with germline; a read error may underlie this. The genes are TRBV4-3 and TRBJ2-1; no clear D gene. The CDR3 contains 14 residues. Per germline, CDR1 LGHNA and CDR2 YSLEER. CDR3 in DNA: TGCGCCAGCAGCCAGCATTCAGGCTACAATGAACAGTTCTTC. This translates into CASSQHSGYNEQFF.

The rearrangement links TRBV5-6 to TRBJ1-1; D is uncertain. Germline V gene lookup returns CDR1 SGHDT and CDR2 YYEEEE. Trimming pared 0 bases from V and 9 bases from J, leaving 6 bases between. The CDR3 loop spans 11 amino acids. The chain's CDR3 is CASSLAGQAFF. CDR3 DNA: TGTGCCAGCAGCTTGGCCGGCCAAGCTTTCTTT.